This entry lists 23 T cell receptor beta chains sequenced from one sample in a study of quantifying T cell responses using KT2 cells. About the research overall: RNA was reverse transcribed with TCR alpha and beta constant-region primers.

Each cDNA got a UMI-containing oligo ligated at its 3' end. The first PCR ran 3 to 5 cycles with an equimolar RC1.1 and RC1.2 beta primer mix. TCRdb reprocessed the UMI-ligation and nested PCR reads via MiXCR and lists one record per CDR3 protein. This table holds approximately 50,000 distinct CDR3 sequences, 11% found once. Sequencing was carried out using PBMCs spiked with cells of the T cell clone KT2. The receptor source for this set is a human donor.

Concerning this clonotype itself: A read error may be the cause here, since a much bigger clone is one base away. The chain employs TRBV29-1 and TRBJ1-2; D is possibly TRBD1 (6 bases). This CDR3 contains 14 residues. Germline CDR1 reads SQVTM; CDR2 reads ANQGSEA. CDR3: CGVTGGSGNYGYTF. The CDR3 coding sequence is TGCGGCGTGACCGGGGGCTCCGGCAACTATGGCTACACCTTC.

There are many counts of this clonotype. CDR3 bases: TGTGCCAGCAGCATACAGGGTCGGTATGGCTACACCTTC. Translation gives CASSIQGRYGYTF. The genes are TRBV7-2 and TRBJ1-2; D may be TRBD1 (6 bases). Germline loops: CDR1 SGHTA, CDR2 FQGNSA. This CDR3 spans 13 amino acids. V was trimmed by 5 bases and J by 5 bases, leaving 12 bases between them.

By share of the sample, this clonotype is medium-sized. The chain recombines TRBV7-2 with TRBJ2-4; the D call may be TRBD1 or TRBD2 (5 bases each). The germline CDR1 and CDR2 sequences are SGHTA and FQGNSA. The CDR3 runs 14 residues. Trimming took 5 bases from V and 6 from J, leaving 14 bases between them. Here the CDR3 reads CASSATGTLNIQYF. The DNA of the CDR3 is TGTGCCAGCAGCGCGACCGGGACCTTAAACATTCAGTACTTC.

The chain is built from TRBV11-2 and TRBJ1-2, with unresolved D. Trimming pared 5 bases from V and 9 bases from J, leaving 25 bases between. Germline V gene lookup returns CDR1 SGHAT and CDR2 FQNNGV. This CDR3 comprises 16 residues. The CDR3 DNA reads as TGTGCCAGCAGCCCCCACCTCCAACCCGGGAGGACTAGCTACACCTTC. It is translated as CASSPHLQPGRTSYTF.

The J gene is TRBJ2-1, the V gene TRBV5-1; D is undetermined. CDR3 length equals 14 residues. Germline loops: CDR1 SGHRS, CDR2 YFSETQ. The V gene lost 1 base and the J gene lost 7 bases, with 12 bases spanning the gap. The CDR3 sequence: CASSLQSSVNEQFF. CDR3 sequence (DNA): TGCGCCAGCAGCTTGCAGAGTTCGGTGAATGAGCAGTTCTTC.

This clonotype showed up just a few times. CDR3 in amino acids: CASSFREHAGNTIYF. DNA of the CDR3: TGTGCCAGCAGCTTTCGGGAACACGCTGGAAACACCATATATTTT. The genes are TRBV5-6 and TRBJ1-3; D not certain. Germline CDR1 and CDR2: SGHDT and YYEEEE. This CDR3 has 15 residues. V dropped 2 bases and J dropped 2 bases, with 11 bases sitting between them.

This clonotype was recorded many times. The rearrangement joins TRBV5-1 to TRBJ2-3; 9 bases agree with TRBD1. This CDR3 contains 17 residues. V gave up 3 bases and J gave up 5 bases; unmatched junction bases: 13. Germline CDR1 is SGHRS and CDR2 is YFSETQ. Written as DNA, the CDR3 is TGCGCCAGCAGCTCGTCCCCCGGGACAGGGCTTTTAGATACGCAGTATTTT. Its protein is CASSSSPGTGLLDTQYF.

This clonotype was observed at least ten times. The V call is TRBV20-1, the J call TRBJ1-1; D unresolved. Per the germline V gene, CDR1 is DFQATT and CDR2 is SNEGSKA (reference sequence). Deletions cut 0 bases from V and 0 bases from J, with 11 bases between. The CDR3 covers 15 residues. CDR3 nucleotides: TGCAGTGCTAGAGATCCCGCAGATGTGAACACTGAAGCTTTCTTT. Encoded protein: CSARDPADVNTEAFF.

This clonotype was counted many times. The chain uses TRBV7-9 and TRBJ1-5; 10 bases are shared with TRBD1. V shed 3 bases, J shed 1 base, and the junction held 3 bases outside the gene matches. Per the germline V gene, CDR1 is SEHNR and CDR2 is FQNEAQ (reference sequence). This CDR3 has 16 amino acids. For the CDR3, the DNA is TGTGCCAGCAGCTTCTCGGGACAGGGGAGCAATCAGCCCCAGCATTTT. It codes for CASSFSGQGSNQPQHF. The full variable domain, completed using reference TRBV7-9 and TRBJ1-5, is DTGVSQNPRHKITKRGQNVTFRCDPISEHNRLYWYRQTLGQGPEFLTYFQNEAQLEKSRLLSDRFSAERPKGSFSTLEIQRTEQGDSAMYLCASSFSGQGSNQPQHFGDGTRLSIL.

This clonotype has ten or more counts. V gene TRBV4-3 combines with J gene TRBJ2-2, with 10 bases identical to TRBD1. CDR1 and CDR2 from the germline V gene are LGHNA and YSLEER. The CDR3 has 16 amino acids. The V and J ends lost 8 bases and 7 bases, in that order; junction bases with no gene match: 13. CDR3: CASGGEDRGQSGELFF. Here the CDR3 DNA reads TGCGCCAGCGGCGGAGAAGACAGGGGGCAGAGCGGGGAGCTGTTTTTT.

Ten or more counts support this clonotype. CDR3 sequence (DNA): TGTGCCAGCAGCCCCCACTCTGGGGCCAACGTCCTGACTTTC. It yields the protein CASSPHSGANVLTF. The V gene is TRBV14, the J gene TRBJ2-6; D gene unclear. V dropped 4 bases and J dropped 0 bases, with 4 bases sitting between them. The V gene's germline CDR1 is SGHDN and CDR2 FVKESK. The CDR3 loop spans 14 amino acids.

This clonotype has a handful of counts. The chain has TRBV6-1 and TRBJ1-6; maybe TRBD1 (6 bases). The CDR3 totals 13 residues. The V and J ends lost 8 bases and 8 bases respectively, with 13 bases between them. The germline V gene encodes CDR1 MNHNS and CDR2 SASEGT. For the CDR3, the DNA is TGTGCCAGCGGCGGACAGTACGATTCACCCCTCCACTTT. It encodes CASGGQYDSPLHF.

The sample holds a few counts of this clonotype. The genes are TRBV6-2 or TRBV6-3 and TRBJ2-4; 10 bases line up with TRBD2. CDR1 and CDR2 (germline): MNHEY, SVGEGT. The CDR3 spans 14 residues. The J segment lost 5 bases and the V segment lost 2 bases, leaving 0 bases of the junction unmatched. CDR3: CASSYGTSENIQYF. The CDR3 DNA reads TGTGCCAGCAGTTACGGGACTAGCGAAAACATTCAGTACTTC.

This clonotype is judged medium-sized. The rearrangement joins TRBV6-1 to TRBJ2-7; 9 positions agree with TRBD2. Germline values: CDR1 MNHNS, CDR2 SASEGT. The trim removed 7 bases at V and 0 bases at J, leaving 7 bases unmatched. The CDR3 runs 15 residues. The CDR3, as DNA: TGTGCCAGCACCCAAGAGACTAGCGGCTCCTACGAGCAGTACTTC. Protein product: CASTQETSGSYEQYF.

This clonotype was counted between two and nine times. This sequence joins TRBV12-5 and TRBJ1-3; no reliable D call. Trimming took off 3 bases at V and 8 bases at J, with 5 bases between the two ends. The germline CDR1 and CDR2 sequences are LGHNT and FRNRAP. This CDR3 has 11 amino acids. CDR3 DNA: TGTGCTAGTGGTTTCGGAGACACCATATATTTT. This codes for CASGFGDTIYF.

The CDR3 is CAWRLAGGRTDTQYF. The CDR3, as DNA: TGTGCCTGGAGACTAGCGGGGGGAAGGACAGATACGCAGTATTTT. The J gene is TRBJ2-3, the V gene TRBV30, with TRBD2 identical over 12 bases. In germline, CDR1 is GTSNPN, CDR2 SVGIG (reference sequence). V shed 3 bases, J shed 3 bases, and the junction held 4 bases outside the gene matches. The CDR3 totals 15 residues.

This clonotype was seen many times. The chain is built from TRBV5-5 and TRBJ2-7; 11 positions match TRBD1. The CDR3 is 14 residues long. J lost 4 bases, V lost 2 bases, and 2 bases had no gene match. Germline V gives CDR1 SGHKS, CDR2 YYEKEE (reference sequence). The CDR3 bases are TGTGCCAGCAGCTTCGGGACAGGGGGTTACGAGCAGTACTTC. It encodes CASSFGTGGYEQYF.

This clonotype occurred a few times. The CDR3 is CASTTDLAQPQHF. DNA for the CDR3: TGTGCCAGCACTACGGACCTGGCTCAGCCCCAGCATTTT. The V and J genes are TRBV12-3 or TRBV12-4 and TRBJ1-5; unclear D gene. This CDR3 is 13 amino acids long. Between the trimmed V and J ends, which lost 7 bases and 6 bases, there was a span of 13 bases.

This clonotype has at least ten counts. This chain links TRBV5-1 with TRBJ2-1; D perhaps matches TRBD2 (6 bases). The V end was cut by 2 bases, the J end by 7 bases, with 13 bases between. This CDR3 is built from 14 residues. The V gene's germline CDR1 is SGHRS and CDR2 YFSETQ. In nucleotides, the CDR3 is TGCGCCAGCAGCTTTACAGCGGGCCTGAATGAGCAGTTCTTC. The encoded protein is CASSFTAGLNEQFF. Based on the CDR3 plus reference TRBV5-1 and TRBJ2-1, the full variable domain is KAGVTQTPRYLIKTRGQQVTLSCSPISGHRSVSWYQQTPGQGLQFLFEYFSETQRNKGNFPGRFSGRQFSNSRSEMNVSTLELGDSALYLCASSFTAGLNEQFFGPGTRLTVL.

This clonotype appeared a few times. This chain's CDR3 is CAWTPVGGGSGYTF. In nucleotides, the CDR3 is TGTGCCTGGACCCCAGTTGGAGGGGGCTCTGGCTACACCTTC. The J gene is TRBJ1-2, the V gene TRBV30; TRBD1 aligns across 7 bases. CDR1 is GTSNPN, CDR2 SVGIG, per germline (reference sequence). This CDR3 is built from 14 residues. V dropped 4 bases and J dropped 7; count of bases not matched to a gene: 12.

The rearrangement joins TRBV18 to TRBJ1-3; D remains unclear. Trimming removed 1 base at V and 0 bases at J, with 4 bases between. Germline loops: CDR1 KGHSH, CDR2 LQKENI. The CDR3 is 14 residues long. The CDR3 sequence is CASSPRDSGNTIYF. DNA for the CDR3: TGTGCCAGCTCACCACGGGACTCTGGAAACACCATATATTTT.

This sequence joins TRBV3-1 and TRBJ1-1, with 9 positions matching TRBD1. This CDR3 is 14 amino acids long. Germline V gene lookup returns CDR1 LGHDT and CDR2 YNNKEL (reference sequence). V was pared by 4 bases and J by 3 bases, with 3 bases of the junction left unmatched. The CDR3 spells CASSPWDRDTEAFF. The CDR3 coding sequence is TGTGCCAGCAGCCCCTGGGACAGGGACACTGAAGCTTTCTTT. Using reference TRBV3-1 and TRBJ1-1 for the parts outside the CDR3, the full variable domain is DTAVSQTPKYLVTQMGNDKSIKCEQNLGHDTMYWYKQDSKKFLKIMFSYNNKELIINETVPNRFSPKSPDKAHLNLHINSLELGDSAVYFCASSPWDRDTEAFFGQGTRLTVV.

This clonotype was observed a few times. The rearrangement joins TRBV18 to TRBJ1-4, with 11 bases matching TRBD1. CDR3 length: 14 residues. V was pared by 3 bases and J by 10 bases, with 4 bases of the junction left unmatched. Germline CDR1 reads KGHSH; CDR2 reads LQKENI. CDR3 in DNA: TGTGCCAGCTCACCGGACAGGGGGCGAGGAAAACTGTTTTTT. This gives the protein CASSPDRGRGKLFF.